This is a list of T cell receptor beta chains from one sample in a study of blood T cell repertoires in COVID-19. Assay: immunoSEQ multiplex PCR; the TCRdb copy retains only in-frame clones and omits some. The profile shows over 400,000 clones, approximately 85% of them singletons. Sequenced sample: peripheral blood. The receptors here all came from a human donor in a cohort sampled during active COVID-19. Both conserved end residues are part of each CDR3. D genes are given only for firm matches. Clone size is stated in some rows and not others, as once, few, many or a class when expanded.

abundance: -
v_gene: TRBV9
j_gene: TRBJ2-1
d_gene: -
CDR3nt: TGTGCCAGCAGCGCGAGAGCGGGACCCGAGGGGGATGAGCAGTTCTTC
CDR3aa: CASSARAGPEGDEQFF

abundance: -
v_gene: TRBV10-1
j_gene: TRBJ2-7
d_gene: -
CDR3nt: TGCGCCAGCAGTGAGTCCCAGGGGCCCTACGAGCAGTACTTC
CDR3aa: CASSESQGPYEQYF

abundance: -
v_gene: TRBV20-1
j_gene: TRBJ2-7
d_gene: -
CDR3nt: TGCAGTGCTAGTCGGGCGGGTGCTTTTGTCGACGAGCAGTACTTC
CDR3aa: CSASRAGAFVDEQYF

abundance: -
v_gene: TRBV5-1
j_gene: TRBJ1-1
d_gene: TRBD1
CDR3nt: TGCGCCAGCAGCTTTGGAGACAGGGGGCTTGGCACTGAAGCTTTCTTT
CDR3aa: CASSFGDRGLGTEAFF

abundance: -
v_gene: TRBV4-1
j_gene: TRBJ2-1
d_gene: -
CDR3nt: TGCGCCAGCAGCCAAGATGGAGGGGTACAAGCCTACAATGAGCAGTTCTTC
CDR3aa: CASSQDGGVQAYNEQFF

abundance: -
v_gene: TRBV6-6
j_gene: TRBJ2-3
d_gene: -
CDR3nt: TGTGCCAGCAGTCCCCCTACAGGTGCAGATACGCAGTATTTT
CDR3aa: CASSPPTGADTQYF

abundance: -
v_gene: TRBV4-2
j_gene: TRBJ2-1
d_gene: -
CDR3nt: TGTGCCAGCAGCCAAACGACTAGTTCTGAGCAGTTCTTC
CDR3aa: CASSQTTSSEQFF

abundance: -
v_gene: TRBV4-2
j_gene: TRBJ2-3
d_gene: -
CDR3nt: TGTGCCAGCAGCCGCATCCTGGGGGCCCAAGTAGATACGCAGTATTTT
CDR3aa: CASSRILGAQVDTQYF

abundance: -
v_gene: TRBV4-2
j_gene: TRBJ1-2
d_gene: -
CDR3nt: TGTGCCAGCAGCCAAGTAGCCGGAGGGGAGCATGGCTACACCTTC
CDR3aa: CASSQVAGGEHGYTF

abundance: -
v_gene: TRBV10-3
j_gene: TRBJ2-2
d_gene: -
CDR3nt: TGTGCCATCAGTGAGTCGCTAGCTTATAACACCGGGGAGCTGTTTTTT
CDR3aa: CAISESLAYNTGELFF

abundance: -
v_gene: TRBV19
j_gene: TRBJ1-3
d_gene: -
CDR3nt: TGTGCCAGTAGTTCGTTCTTCGGGGGACTCTCTGGAAACACCATATATTTT
CDR3aa: CASSSFFGGLSGNTIYF

abundance: -
v_gene: TRBV5-5
j_gene: TRBJ2-2
d_gene: -
CDR3nt: TGTGCCAGCAGCCTCCCCGAGACTAGTGGAACCGGGGAGCTGTTTTTT
CDR3aa: CASSLPETSGTGELFF

abundance: few
v_gene: TRBV12-3/TRBV12-4
j_gene: TRBJ1-5
d_gene: -
CDR3nt: TGTGCCAGCAGCGGAGTCGGCAATCAGCCCCAGCATTTT
CDR3aa: CASSGVGNQPQHF

abundance: -
v_gene: TRBV18
j_gene: TRBJ2-1
d_gene: TRBD1
CDR3nt: TGTGCCAGCTCACTGTCCGGGACAGGTACCTACAATGAGCAGTTCTTC
CDR3aa: CASSLSGTGTYNEQFF

abundance: -
v_gene: TRBV3-1/TRBV3-2
j_gene: TRBJ2-7
d_gene: -
CDR3nt: TGTGCCAGCAGCCAAGATCTCGGCTACGAGCAGTACTTC
CDR3aa: CASSQDLGYEQYF

abundance: few
v_gene: TRBV19
j_gene: TRBJ1-1
d_gene: TRBD1
CDR3nt: TGTGCCAGCTATCACAGGGGGCAAGACACTGAAGCTTTCTTT
CDR3aa: CASYHRGQDTEAFF

abundance: -
v_gene: TRBV2
j_gene: TRBJ1-5
d_gene: -
CDR3nt: TGTGCCAGCAGTGTGGAGTTTAACAATCAGCCCCAGCATTTT
CDR3aa: CASSVEFNNQPQHF

abundance: -
v_gene: TRBV12-3/TRBV12-4
j_gene: TRBJ2-7
d_gene: TRBD1
CDR3nt: TGTGCCAGCACCCGGACAGGAGCCTACGAGCAGTACTTC
CDR3aa: CASTRTGAYEQYF

abundance: once
v_gene: TRBV5-1
j_gene: TRBJ1-1
d_gene: -
CDR3nt: TGCGCCAGCAGCTTCGGGTCTGAAGCTTTCTTT
CDR3aa: CASSFGSEAFF

abundance: -
v_gene: TRBV29-1
j_gene: TRBJ1-1
d_gene: -
CDR3nt: TGCAGCGTGGAGGTTTCCGGAGATGAAGCTTTCTTT
CDR3aa: CSVEVSGDEAFF

abundance: -
v_gene: TRBV6-5
j_gene: TRBJ2-3
d_gene: -
CDR3nt: TGTGCCAGCAGTTACTCGGGCAGAATCACAGATACGCAGTATTTT
CDR3aa: CASSYSGRITDTQYF

abundance: -
v_gene: TRBV11-2
j_gene: TRBJ2-1
d_gene: TRBD2
CDR3nt: TGTGCCAGCAGCGCCGCACATAGCGGGAATGAGCAGTTCTTC
CDR3aa: CASSAAHSGNEQFF

abundance: -
v_gene: TRBV6-6
j_gene: TRBJ2-7
d_gene: -
CDR3nt: TGTGCCAGCAGTCTTACAGATTTCTACGAGCAGTACTTC
CDR3aa: CASSLTDFYEQYF

abundance: -
v_gene: TRBV19
j_gene: TRBJ1-2
d_gene: -
CDR3nt: TGTGCCAGTAGTATCGTGAACCAGGGAAACTATGGCTACACCTTC
CDR3aa: CASSIVNQGNYGYTF

abundance: -
v_gene: TRBV7-2
j_gene: TRBJ2-1
d_gene: -
CDR3nt: TGTGCCAGCAGCTTAATGACGACTAACAATGAGCAGTTCTTC
CDR3aa: CASSLMTTNNEQFF

abundance: -
v_gene: TRBV7-3
j_gene: TRBJ1-1
d_gene: -
CDR3nt: TGTGCCAGCAGCTTAAGGTCTACGGGTGAGACTGAAGCTTTCTTT
CDR3aa: CASSLRSTGETEAFF

abundance: once
v_gene: TRBV9
j_gene: TRBJ1-1
d_gene: -
CDR3nt: TGTGCCAGCAGCGTAAGCATGAACACTGAAGCTTTCTTT
CDR3aa: CASSVSMNTEAFF

abundance: -
v_gene: TRBV9
j_gene: TRBJ2-3
d_gene: TRBD2
CDR3nt: TGTGCCAGCAGCCCCCGACTAGCGGGATTGCGGCCAGATACGCAGTATTTT
CDR3aa: CASSPRLAGLRPDTQYF

abundance: -
v_gene: TRBV18
j_gene: TRBJ2-7
d_gene: TRBD2
CDR3nt: TGTGCCAGCTCACAAGCGGGACTTGCCTACGAGCAGTACTTC
CDR3aa: CASSQAGLAYEQYF

abundance: few
v_gene: TRBV27
j_gene: TRBJ1-5
d_gene: TRBD1
CDR3nt: TGTGCCAGCAACTCCAAGGGGGCCGGGCATCAGCCCCAGCATTTT
CDR3aa: CASNSKGAGHQPQHF

abundance: -
v_gene: TRBV11-3
j_gene: TRBJ2-5
d_gene: TRBD2
CDR3nt: TGTGCCAGCAGCCCCCAGCTAGCGGGAGTCAGGGAGACCCAGTACTTC
CDR3aa: CASSPQLAGVRETQYF

abundance: -
v_gene: TRBV2
j_gene: TRBJ2-2
d_gene: TRBD2
CDR3nt: TGTGCCAGCAGTGAACTTAGCGGGAGACCCAGCACCGGGGAGCTGTTTTTT
CDR3aa: CASSELSGRPSTGELFF

abundance: -
v_gene: TRBV24-1
j_gene: TRBJ2-2
d_gene: -
CDR3nt: TGTGCCACGTCGGGACTCCCGAACACCGGGGAGCTGTTTTTT
CDR3aa: CATSGLPNTGELFF

abundance: -
v_gene: TRBV6-5
j_gene: TRBJ1-1
d_gene: -
CDR3nt: TGTGCCAGCAGTTACTCGAGGTATAACACTGAAGCTTTCTTT
CDR3aa: CASSYSRYNTEAFF

abundance: -
v_gene: TRBV7-8
j_gene: TRBJ2-4
d_gene: -
CDR3nt: TGTGCCAGCAGCCCTACTTACAGGTCCCCCGCCAAAAACATTCAGTACTTC
CDR3aa: CASSPTYRSPAKNIQYF

abundance: -
v_gene: TRBV5-5
j_gene: TRBJ1-6
d_gene: -
CDR3nt: TGTGCCAGCAGCTTGGGCGGAGATTCACCCCTCCACTTT
CDR3aa: CASSLGGDSPLHF

abundance: -
v_gene: TRBV9
j_gene: TRBJ2-3
d_gene: TRBD2
CDR3nt: TGTGCCAGCAGCGTAGGGCCTAGCGGGTCTACAGATACGCAGTATTTT
CDR3aa: CASSVGPSGSTDTQYF

abundance: -
v_gene: TRBV29-1
j_gene: TRBJ1-4
d_gene: -
CDR3nt: TGCAGCGCCGGAGGGCCCGCGGGGAAACTGTTTTTT
CDR3aa: CSAGGPAGKLFF

abundance: -
v_gene: TRBV19
j_gene: TRBJ1-2
d_gene: -
CDR3nt: TGTGCCAGTAGTATGAGGCCGTGGGGCTACACCTTC
CDR3aa: CASSMRPWGYTF

abundance: -
v_gene: TRBV25-1
j_gene: TRBJ1-2
d_gene: -
CDR3nt: TGTGCCAGCAGTGAGGCAGGGCGGAATGGCTACACCTTC
CDR3aa: CASSEAGRNGYTF

abundance: -
v_gene: TRBV28
j_gene: TRBJ2-7
d_gene: TRBD1
CDR3nt: TGTGCCAGCAGTACCTCACAGGGGGCGTACGAGCAGTACTTC
CDR3aa: CASSTSQGAYEQYF

abundance: -
v_gene: TRBV15
j_gene: TRBJ2-5
d_gene: -
CDR3nt: TGTGCCACCAGCAGAGATAGGGGGACCCAGTACTTC
CDR3aa: CATSRDRGTQYF